This entry lists 5 T cell receptor beta chains sequenced from one sample in a study of response to subunit inactivated influenza vaccine. TCRdb re-called the RT-PCR reads through MiXCR, storing one row per CDR3 protein. The table includes about 500,000 distinct CDR3 sequences, 15% to 20% detected once. Here the sequenced sample was CD4+ T cells sorted from PBMCs, taken about 24 months after vaccination. The receptors here all came from a man between 50 and 75 years old who received an inactivated influenza vaccine.

This clonotype was counted ten times or more. The V call is TRBV6-5, the J call TRBJ1-2; D remains ambiguous. Between the trimmed V and J ends, which lost 0 bases and 2 bases, there was a span of 7 bases. The CDR3 is 14 residues long. CDR1 MNHEY and CDR2 SVGAGI come from the germline V gene. Here the CDR3 reads CASSYSPQNYGYTF. The DNA for the CDR3 is TGTGCCAGCAGTTACTCCCCGCAGAACTATGGCTACACCTTC.

The chain has TRBV15 and TRBJ1-2; D call uncertain. The CDR3 extends over 14 amino acids. V was trimmed by 0 bases and J by 8 bases, leaving 13 bases between them. Germline-derived CDR1 and CDR2 are LNHNV and YYDKDF (reference sequence). CDR3 in amino acids: CATSRDTEIRGYTF. CDR3 nucleotide sequence: TGTGCCACCAGCAGAGATACCGAGATTAGGGGCTACACCTTC.

The rearrangement joins TRBV2 to TRBJ2-7, with D perhaps given as TRBD1 or TRBD2 (5 bases each). This CDR3 is 14 amino acids long. Germline-derived CDR1 and CDR2 are SNHLY and FYNNEI. V dropped 3 bases and J dropped 0 bases, with 9 bases sitting between them. The CDR3 DNA is TGTGCCAGCAGTGAGTCTGGGACCTCCTACGAGCAGTACTTC. This sequence encodes CASSESGTSYEQYF.

This clonotype turned up a few times. The rearrangement joins TRBV4-3 to TRBJ1-1; 11 positions agree with TRBD1. The V segment lost 2 bases and the J segment 0 bases; nucleotides outside the gene matches: 5. The CDR3 loop spans 17 amino acids. Germline CDR1 LGHNA, CDR2 YSLEER. The DNA of the CDR3 is TGCGCCAGCAGCCAATGGACAGGGGGCGCCATGAACACTGAAGCTTTCTTT. Amino acid sequence: CASSQWTGGAMNTEAFF.

This clonotype showed up many times. This rearrangement joins TRBV5-1 to TRBJ2-1; 7 positions agree with TRBD1. The V gene end was trimmed by 4 bases and the J gene end by 5 bases; junction bases not matched to a gene: 9. The V gene's germline CDR1 is SGHRS and CDR2 YFSETQ. CDR3 length equals 15 residues. CDR3 DNA sequence: TGCGCCAGCAGCCCCTACGACAGGGACCACAATGAGCAGTTCTTC. Encoded protein: CASSPYDRDHNEQFF.